These T cell receptor beta chains were read from a single sample in a study of blood T cell repertoires in COVID-19. This table comes from immunoSEQ multiplex PCR, and its TCRdb copy is limited to in-frame clones, with some not included. The table shows tens of thousands of clones, with over 80% occurring only once. The sample comprised peripheral blood. These receptors all stem from a human donor with active COVID-19. The donor label of this sample is uncertain. The CDR3 runs from the conserved cysteine through the conserved F or W. D genes are given only for firm matches. The size field is filled for only some rows; it gives once, few, many or a size class.

clone size	J gene	CDR3 length	V gene	D gene	CDR3 protein	CDR3 DNA
NA	TRBJ2-1	13	TRBV18	NA	CASSPPSSNEQFF	TGTGCCAGCTCACCACCGTCTAGCAATGAGCAGTTCTTC
NA	TRBJ2-7	15	TRBV7-6	NA	CASSLRRGTGDEQYF	TGTGCCAGCAGCCTCCGAAGGGGAACGGGGGACGAGCAGTACTTC
NA	TRBJ2-3	16	TRBV11-3	TRBD1	CASSSRTGEGTDTQYF	TGTGCCAGCAGCTCAAGGACAGGGGAGGGCACAGATACGCAGTATTTT
NA	TRBJ2-1	15	TRBV15	NA	CATSRDGRADNEQFF	TGTGCCACCAGCAGAGATGGCAGGGCCGACAATGAGCAGTTCTTC
few	TRBJ2-5	14	TRBV5-5	NA	CASSLWPGMGTQYF	TGTGCCAGCAGCTTGTGGCCAGGGATGGGGACCCAGTACTTC
NA	TRBJ2-2	14	TRBV6-5	NA	CASSYSRDTGELFF	TGTGCCAGCAGTTACTCCCGGGACACCGGGGAGCTGTTTTTT
once	TRBJ2-2	16	TRBV3-1/TRBV3-2	NA	CASSQEVGEGAGELFF	TGTGCCAGCAGCCAAGAAGTGGGGGAGGGGGCCGGGGAGCTGTTTTTT
NA	TRBJ1-1	11	TRBV7-2	NA	CASSQYTEAFF	TGTGCCAGCAGCCAATACACTGAAGCTTTCTTT
NA	TRBJ2-7	15	TRBV7-8	NA	CASSSSLGSPYEQYF	TGTGCCAGCAGCTCCTCCCTGGGGAGTCCCTACGAGCAGTACTTC
NA	TRBJ1-3	17	TRBV5-5	NA	CASSLGSGGGFSNTIYF	TGTGCCAGCAGCTTGGGCAGCGGCGGGGGATTTTCGAACACCATATATTTT
once	TRBJ2-3	13	TRBV5-1	NA	CASSWEDTDTQYF	TGCGCCAGCAGCTGGGAGGACACAGATACGCAGTATTTT
NA	TRBJ1-3	14	TRBV5-1	TRBD1	CASSASTGENTIYF	TGCGCCAGCAGCGCATCGACAGGGGAGAACACCATATATTTT
NA	TRBJ1-4	15	TRBV18	TRBD1	CASSPAGQPNEKLFF	TGTGCCAGCTCACCCGCGGGACAGCCAAATGAAAAACTGTTTTTT
NA	TRBJ2-2	12	TRBV5-4	NA	CASTKGGGELFF	TGTGCCAGCACTAAAGGGGGCGGGGAGCTGTTTTTT
NA	TRBJ2-1	15	TRBV7-3	TRBD2	CASSFTGGRGGEQFF	TGTGCCAGCAGCTTCACGGGAGGGCGGGGTGGTGAGCAGTTCTTC
NA	TRBJ1-3	14	TRBV7-2	NA	CASSQQGAGNTIYF	TGTGCCAGCAGCCAACAGGGTGCTGGAAACACCATATATTTT
few	TRBJ2-7	14	TRBV28	TRBD1	CASRTGTGVYEQYF	TGTGCCAGCAGGACCGGGACAGGGGTTTACGAGCAGTACTTC
NA	TRBJ1-1	15	TRBV18	TRBD1	CASSEGQGRYTEAFF	TGTGCCAGCTCAGAAGGACAGGGTAGGTACACTGAAGCTTTCTTT
NA	TRBJ1-5	15	TRBV5-8	NA	CASSLAGYGNQPQHF	TGTGCCAGCAGCCTCGCAGGGTACGGCAATCAGCCCCAGCATTTT
NA	TRBJ1-5	17	TRBV28	NA	CASSPLVLRGSNQPQHF	TGTGCCAGCAGTCCCCTCGTGTTAAGGGGGAGCAATCAGCCCCAGCATTTT
NA	TRBJ1-4	15	TRBV11-3	NA	CASSTQYSTNEKLFF	TGTGCCAGCAGCACCCAGTATTCAACTAATGAAAAACTGTTTTTT
NA	TRBJ2-2	15	TRBV5-1	NA	CASSLDPGRTGELFF	TGCGCCAGCAGCTTGGATCCGGGTCGCACCGGGGAGCTGTTTTTT
NA	TRBJ1-6	13	TRBV11-3	NA	CASSLRRNSPLHF	TGTGCCAGCAGCTTAAGGCGGAATTCACCCCTCCACTTT
NA	TRBJ1-2	13	TRBV29-1	NA	CSVEGAYSSGYTF	TGCAGCGTTGAAGGGGCCTATTCTTCTGGCTACACCTTC
NA	TRBJ1-2	16	TRBV28	TRBD1	CASSFFTGELNYGYTF	TGTGCCAGCAGTTTCTTCACAGGGGAATTAAACTATGGCTACACCTTC
NA	TRBJ2-6	16	TRBV5-8	NA	CASSSNRASGANVLTF	TGTGCCAGCAGCTCCAACAGGGCCTCTGGGGCCAACGTCCTGACTTTC
NA	TRBJ2-7	15	TRBV5-3	TRBD2	CARWRGASGSYEQYF	TGTGCCAGATGGCGGGGGGCTAGCGGGAGCTACGAGCAGTACTTC
NA	TRBJ1-5	14	TRBV5-1	TRBD1	CASSETGGVQPQHF	TGCGCCAGCAGTGAAACAGGGGGCGTTCAGCCCCAGCATTTT
NA	TRBJ1-2	14	TRBV4-2	TRBD1	CASSQATGDGGYTF	TGTGCCAGCAGCCAAGCCACAGGGGATGGTGGCTACACCTTC
NA	TRBJ2-4	17	TRBV11-3	TRBD2	CASSRTSGGIAKNIQYF	TGTGCCAGCAGCAGGACTAGCGGGGGGATAGCCAAAAACATTCAGTACTTC
NA	TRBJ1-1	14	TRBV10-3	NA	CAISRQQENTEAFF	TGTGCCATCAGCCGTCAACAAGAGAACACTGAAGCTTTCTTT
NA	TRBJ2-1	11	TRBV12-3/TRBV12-4	NA	CASSFLREQFF	TGTGCCAGCAGTTTCCTCCGTGAGCAGTTCTTC
NA	TRBJ2-1	12	TRBV12-3/TRBV12-4	NA	CASTTTGRGQFF	TGTGCCAGCACCACGACAGGACGAGGGCAGTTCTTC
few	TRBJ1-3	13	TRBV5-4	TRBD1	CASSRQQTGDRNF	TGTGCCAGCAGCCGACAGCAGACAGGGGATAGGAATTTT
NA	TRBJ1-1	17	TRBV11-3	NA	CASSLFLSRAVNTEAFF	TGTGCCAGCAGCTTATTCTTGTCCAGGGCCGTCAACACTGAAGCTTTCTTT
NA	TRBJ1-3	15	TRBV7-2	NA	CASSLAGGSGNTIYF	TGTGCCAGCAGCTTAGCGGGGGGCTCTGGAAACACCATATATTTT
NA	TRBJ2-3	15	TRBV14	NA	CASSPRRGSTDTQYF	TGTGCCAGCAGCCCGAGACGGGGGAGCACAGATACGCAGTATTTT
NA	TRBJ1-5	13	TRBV9	NA	CASSLASDQPQHF	TGTGCCAGCAGCCTGGCGAGCGATCAGCCCCAGCATTTT
NA	TRBJ1-2	13	TRBV6-5	NA	CASVGAAAYGYTF	TGTGCCAGCGTAGGGGCCGCCGCCTATGGCTACACCTTC
NA	TRBJ1-6	13	TRBV14	TRBD1	CASRRDSLSPLHF	TGTGCCAGCCGCCGGGACAGTCTTTCACCCCTCCACTTT
NA	TRBJ2-3	13	TRBV19	TRBD2	CASLKRETDTQYF	TGTGCCAGCCTAAAGCGGGAGACAGATACGCAGTATTTT
NA	TRBJ1-6	14	TRBV4-3	NA	CASSQDLYNSPLHF	TGCGCCAGCAGCCAAGATCTCTATAATTCACCCCTCCACTTT
NA	TRBJ2-1	17	TRBV7-6	NA	CASSLEGTGFADDEQFF	TGTGCCAGCAGCTTAGAAGGAACGGGGTTTGCCGATGATGAGCAGTTCTTC
NA	TRBJ2-1	16	TRBV9	TRBD2	CASSLRTSGRGNEQFF	TGTGCCAGCAGCCTCCGGACTAGCGGGAGAGGCAATGAGCAGTTCTTC
medium-sized	TRBJ2-7	13	TRBV28	NA	CASTLGSPYEQYF	TGTGCCAGCACCTTGGGCAGCCCCTACGAGCAGTACTTC
NA	TRBJ2-7	13	TRBV24-1	TRBD1	CATPGTGDYEQYF	TGTGCCACCCCCGGGACAGGGGACTACGAGCAGTACTTC
NA	TRBJ2-2	15	TRBV7-2	NA	CASSLTSLPTGELFF	TGTGCCAGCAGCTTAACGAGTTTGCCAACCGGGGAGCTGTTTTTT
NA	TRBJ2-2	16	TRBV18	TRBD1	CAIPGTGLSDTGELFF	TGTGCCATCCCGGGGACAGGACTTTCGGACACCGGGGAGCTGTTTTTT